This entry lists 17 T cell receptor beta chains sequenced from one sample in a study of chemoradiotherapy in HPV16-positive cancers. TCRdb keeps only in-frame clones here, not all; method: immunoSEQ multiplex PCR. Of approximately 10,000 clones in the sample, around 66% were seen once. This sample was gathered from a patient who underwent chemoradiotherapy. Receptors originate from a human donor with HPV-associated anogenital cancer.

The chain carries TRBV29-1 and TRBJ1-2, with a possible D match to TRBD1 (6 bases). The ends were cut back, 6 bases at V and 2 bases at J, with 16 bases in the middle. The CDR3 has 14 residues. The germline gives CDR1 SQVTM, CDR2 ANQGSEA. CDR3 sequence: CSVGGDTENYGYTF. The CDR3 region has the DNA TGCAGCGTGGGTGGGGACACGGAGAACTATGGCTACACCTTC.

The chain employs TRBV11-2 and TRBJ2-6, with D perhaps given as TRBD1 or TRBD2 (6 bases each). Trimming removed 6 bases from V and 0 bases from J, with 18 bases in between. The CDR3 sequence is 18 residues long. CDR1 SGHAT and CDR2 FQNNGV come from the germline V gene. The CDR3 DNA follows: TGTGCCAGCAGGACGACAGGCGGGGCTCTCTCTGGGGCCAACGTCCTGACTTTC. Residues: CASRTTGGALSGANVLTF.

This chain uses TRBV30 with TRBJ2-7, with no clear D. This CDR3 comprises 13 residues. Trimming took 0 bases from V and 0 from J, leaving 6 bases between them. CDR1 GTSNPN and CDR2 SVGIG come from the germline V gene (reference sequence). Written as DNA, the CDR3 is TGTGCCTGGAGTGTCGGTTACTCCTACGAGCAGTACTTC. It encodes CAWSVGYSYEQYF.

The V call is TRBV2, the J call TRBJ2-3, with D uncertain. The V gene lost 8 bases and the J gene lost 2 bases, with 11 bases spanning the gap. CDR3 size: 13 residues. Germline V gives CDR1 SNHLY, CDR2 FYNNEI. The CDR3 spells CASLLDPTDTQYF. The CDR3 coding sequence is TGTGCCAGCCTGTTGGACCCCACAGATACGCAGTATTTT.

This clone turned up a few times. The genes are TRBV6-1 and TRBJ2-2; 8 bases fit TRBD2. The CDR3 extends over 14 amino acids. Looked up from germline, CDR1 is MNHNS and CDR2 is SASEGT. V lost 7 bases, J lost 1 base, and 2 bases stayed unmatched. CDR3 loop: CASTGGMNTGELFF. CDR3 DNA sequence: TGTGCCAGCACGGGGGGGATGAACACCGGGGAGCTGTTTTTT.

DNA of the CDR3: TGTGCCAGCAGCGGACAGGAGAACTATGGCTACACCTTC. Protein: CASSGQENYGYTF. The chain links TRBV2 to TRBJ1-2, with 7 bases lining up with TRBD1. With 6 bases clipped from V and 2 bases from J, the junction kept 3 bases outside the gene matches. The CDR3 runs 13 residues. The germline V gene encodes CDR1 SNHLY and CDR2 FYNNEI.

The rearrangement links TRBV19 to TRBJ2-5; possible D gene TRBD2, 7 bases. This CDR3 spans 15 amino acids. Trimming took 2 bases from V and 2 from J, leaving 12 bases between them. Looked up from germline, CDR1 is LNHDA and CDR2 is SQIVND (reference sequence). The CDR3 DNA reads TGTGCCAGTAGTATATGGCGGGGGCCACAAGAGACCCAGTACTTC. This gives the protein CASSIWRGPQETQYF.

This chain connects TRBV7-8 to TRBJ2-5; a weak D match, TRBD1 (6 bases). Trimming removed 5 bases at V and 5 bases at J, with 18 bases between. Germline V gene data show CDR1 as SGHVS and CDR2 as FQNEAQ. The CDR3 is 15 residues long. CDR3 protein: CASSPGGRTWETQYF. Written as DNA, the CDR3 is TGTGCCAGCAGCCCTGGGGGCCGGACTTGGGAGACCCAGTACTTC.

This clone occurred a few times. In DNA, the CDR3 is TGTGCCAGCAGCTTAGGGGTCCAGGGGAGGAAAGGCACTGAAGCTTTCTTT. Translating gives CASSLGVQGRKGTEAFF. J is TRBJ1-1 and V is TRBV11-2; D might be TRBD1 (6 bases). The CDR3 is 17 amino acids. V dropped 1 base and J dropped 4 bases, with 19 bases sitting between them. Germline V gene lookup returns CDR1 SGHAT and CDR2 FQNNGV.

The chain uses TRBV9 and TRBJ1-3; no clear D. Trimming left V 1 base short and J 4 bases short, with 9 bases between. The CDR3 runs to 14 residues. Germline values: CDR1 SGDLS, CDR2 YYNGEE. The CDR3 nucleotides read TGTGCCAGCAGCGTAAGGGCCACGGGAAACACCATATATTTT. Its translation: CASSVRATGNTIYF.

The chain combines TRBV6-1 with TRBJ1-5; D unresolved. The CDR3 totals 13 residues. V was shortened by 4 bases and J by 5 bases, with 9 bases between the two germline ends. Germline CDR1 and CDR2: MNHNS and SASEGT. The CDR3 loop is CASSVDGDQPQHF. In DNA form, the CDR3 reads TGTGCCAGCAGTGTAGATGGGGATCAGCCCCAGCATTTT.

This chain uses TRBV5-6 with TRBJ2-7, with TRBD1 identical over 7 bases. V was clipped by 4 bases and J by 5 bases; unmatched bases: 12. This CDR3 has 15 residues. Germline CDR1 reads SGHDT; CDR2 reads YYEEEE. In DNA form, the CDR3 reads TGTGCCAGCAGCCGGGGACAGATGGAAGGAGACGAGCAGTACTTC. Amino acid sequence: CASSRGQMEGDEQYF.

The chain links TRBV5-6 to TRBJ1-2; D call uncertain. There are 16 residues in the CDR3. Per the germline V gene, CDR1 is SGHDT and CDR2 is YYEEEE. The germline V and J ends were trimmed by 4 bases and 4 bases, with 20 bases remaining between them. The CDR3 spells CASSPYGDTDAYGYTF. DNA of the CDR3: TGTGCCAGCAGCCCCTATGGGGATACGGACGCCTATGGCTACACCTTC.

This chain's CDR3 is CASSQEFRGTMGNEQFF. The CDR3 DNA follows: TGTGCCAGCAGCCAAGAGTTTAGGGGCACCATGGGTAATGAGCAGTTCTTC. The V gene is TRBV4-2, the J gene TRBJ2-1; D perhaps matches TRBD1 (5 bases). CDR1 is LGHNA, CDR2 YNFKEQ, per germline. The length of the CDR3 is 17 residues. V lost 0 bases, J lost 7 bases, and 19 bases lay in between.

V usage is TRBV11-2 and J usage is TRBJ2-5, with D perhaps being TRBD1 or TRBD2 (5 bases each). Germline V gene lookup returns CDR1 SGHAT and CDR2 FQNNGV. V lost 1 base and J lost 4, with 13 bases in between. The CDR3 length is 15 residues. DNA for the CDR3: TGTGCCAGCAGCTTAGTCCTAGCAGGGCCAGAGACCCAGTACTTC. It translates to CASSLVLAGPETQYF. The whole variable domain, remainder taken from reference TRBV11-2 and TRBJ2-5, is EAGVAQSPRYKIIEKRQSVAFWCNPISGHATLYWYQQILGQGPKLLIQFQNNGVVDDSQLPKDRFSAERLKGVDSTLKIQPAKLEDSAVYLCASSLVLAGPETQYFGPGTRLLVL.

The chain recombines TRBV7-2 with TRBJ2-3; possibly TRBD1 or TRBD2 for D (5 bases each). CDR1 and CDR2 (germline): SGHTA, FQGNSA. V was shortened by 0 bases and J by 1 base, with 11 bases between the two germline ends. The CDR3 contains 16 residues. The CDR3 sequence: CASSLASGTGTDTQYF. The CDR3 DNA reads TGTGCCAGCAGCTTAGCGTCCGGGACGGGCACAGATACGCAGTATTTT.

The chain recombines TRBV7-6 with TRBJ1-2, with no clear D. The germline CDR1 and CDR2 sequences are SGHVS and FNYEAQ. V dropped 1 base and J dropped 4 bases, with 10 bases sitting between them. The CDR3 runs 14 residues. The CDR3 here is CASSLDAGPYGYTF. CDR3 DNA sequence: TGTGCCAGCAGCTTAGATGCCGGCCCCTATGGCTACACCTTC.